This T cell receptor (beta chain) emerged from a study of T cells after yellow fever vaccination. MiXCR, run by TCRdb on the 5' RACE reads, gives a single entry per CDR3 protein. The sample consists of 150,000 to 200,000 distinct CDR3 sequences, approximately 6.2% of them appearing once. The TCR originated in a man between 18 and 29 years old who received the YFV17D yellow fever vaccine. This material consisted of CD4+ T cells sorted from PBMCs, taken on the day of the first yellow fever vaccination.

DNA of the CDR3: TGTGCCGCCCGCCGCAGGACAGGCCAGGAGCAGTACTTC. Its translation: CAARRRTGQEQYF. This sequence joins TRBV6-6 and TRBJ2-7, with 7 bases fitting TRBD1. The V gene's germline CDR1 is MNHNY and CDR2 SVGAGI (reference sequence). The CDR3 contains 13 residues. Trimming removed 11 bases from V and 7 bases from J; junction bases left unmatched: 14.